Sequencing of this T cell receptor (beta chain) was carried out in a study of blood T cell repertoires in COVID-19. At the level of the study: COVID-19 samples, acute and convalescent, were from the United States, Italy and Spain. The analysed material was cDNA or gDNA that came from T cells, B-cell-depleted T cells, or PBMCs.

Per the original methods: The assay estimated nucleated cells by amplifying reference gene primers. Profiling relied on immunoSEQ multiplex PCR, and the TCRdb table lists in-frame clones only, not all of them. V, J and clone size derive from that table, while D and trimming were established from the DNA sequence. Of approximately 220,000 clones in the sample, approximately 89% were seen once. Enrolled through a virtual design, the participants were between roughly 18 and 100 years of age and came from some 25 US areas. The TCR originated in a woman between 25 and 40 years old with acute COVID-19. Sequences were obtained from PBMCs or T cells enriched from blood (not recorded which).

The CDR3: CASSFLGQPNEKLFF. CDR3 coding DNA: TGTGCCAGCAGTTTCCTCGGACAGCCTAATGAAAAACTGTTTTTT. The chain recombines TRBV27 with TRBJ1-4; a possible D gene is TRBD1 (6 bases). CDR1 and CDR2 (germline): MNHEY, SMNVEV (reference sequence). The CDR3 has 15 amino acids. V lost 3 bases and J lost 3, with 11 bases in between. Drawing the rest from reference TRBV27 and TRBJ1-4, the complete variable domain is EAQVTQNPRYLITVTGKKLTVTCSQNMNHEYMSWYRQDPGLGLRQIYYSMNVEVTDKGDVPEGYKVSRKEKRNFPLILESPSPNQTSLYFCASSFLGQPNEKLFFGSGTQLSVL.